This TCR beta chain was observed in a study of sequential checkpoint blockade in melanoma. For the study at large: Each arm's sequence ended with maintenance nivolumab.

Treatment: randomized to nivolumab then ipilimumab (arm A) or the reverse (arm B). DNA-damaging chemotherapy had not been given to any patient beforehand. Live CD3+CD8+ CD19− CD56− cells were sorted from PBMCs. Generated by immunoSEQ multiplex PCR, the TCRdb table keeps only in-frame clones and is missing some. Among under 13,000 clones listed, nearly 70% were seen once. The length of the CDR3 is 14 residues. Germline assignment: CDR1 SGHRS and CDR2 YFSETQ. The J segment lost 0 bases and the V segment lost 2 bases, leaving 2 bases of the junction unmatched. V gene TRBV5-1 combines with J gene TRBJ2-7; 7 bases agree with TRBD1. The sequence came from a human donor with melanoma. This specimen was CD8+ T cells sorted from blood (inferred from file names), taken from a patient given nivolumab and ipilimumab in sequence. CDR3 sequence: CASSFAGGSYEQYF. The CDR3 DNA follows: TGCGCCAGCAGCTTTGCAGGGGGCTCCTACGAGCAGTACTTC.